The entry below describes one TCR beta chain. Scientists made TCR beta libraries using quantitative 5'-RACE with molecular barcodes. TCRdb ran MiXCR on the 5' RACE reads and lists one entry per CDR3 protein. The sample lists 100,000 to 150,000 distinct CDR3 sequences, over 10% occurring once. The sample is drawn from a study of CD8 T cells in ankylosing spondylitis. The length of the CDR3 is 14 residues. Germline CDR1 and CDR2: SGHTA and FQGNSA. Trimming removed 5 bases from V and 2 bases from J, with 10 bases in between. V and J are TRBV7-2 and TRBJ1-5; the D is unclear. The source is a female donor with ankylosing spondylitis or in good health (not recorded which). The sequenced sample consisted of blood, either unsorted or a sorted T cell fraction (not recorded which). The CDR3 here is CASSTEGGNQPQHF. CDR3 nucleotide sequence: TGTGCCAGCAGCACGGAAGGCGGCAATCAGCCCCAGCATTTT.